The 15 T cell receptor beta chains listed next were all sequenced from one sample in a study of T cells in Graves' hyperthyroidism and ophthalmopathy. It was RNA transcripts that yielded the amplified TCR beta CDR3 regions. The primer set for the first-round RT-PCR of the TCR CDR3 was HTBI. TCRdb re-called the multiplex PCR reads with MiXCR, one entry per CDR3 protein. The sample holds about 400,000 distinct CDR3 sequences, 15% to 19% seen once. Sequenced input: blood. These receptors were collected from a woman in her late teens or twenties with Graves' hyperthyroidism that later progressed to Graves' ophthalmopathy.

This clonotype was picked up many times. The V gene is TRBV9, the J gene TRBJ2-5, with TRBD2 as a possible D gene (5 bases). Per germline, CDR1 SGDLS and CDR2 YYNGEE. CDR3 length: 14 amino acids. V was pared by 2 bases and J by 7 bases, with 15 bases between. CDR3: CASSVAQTIGTQYF. In nucleotides, the CDR3 is TGTGCCAGCAGCGTGGCACAGACTATCGGGACCCAGTACTTC.

The J gene is TRBJ2-3, the V gene TRBV11-2, with 9 bases aligning to TRBD2. Germline V CDR1 and CDR2: SGHAT, FQNNGV. The CDR3 has 19 amino acids. The trim removed 4 bases at V and 0 bases at J, leaving 14 bases unmatched. The CDR3 nucleotides read TGTGCCAGCAGCTATGCGCCGCTAGCGGGACGGCTTAGCACAGATACGCAGTATTTT. This encodes CASSYAPLAGRLSTDTQYF.

This clonotype occurred a few times. The V and J genes are TRBV20-1 and TRBJ2-2; 9 positions agree with TRBD2. The V segment lost 4 bases and the J segment 6 bases; nucleotides outside the gene matches: 15. The CDR3 extends over 17 amino acids. Germline V CDR1 and CDR2: DFQATT, SNEGSKA (reference sequence). As DNA, the CDR3 is TGCAGTGCTACCCGCACTGGGCGGGAGGGCTCTCCCGGGGAGCTGTTTTTT. It yields the protein CSATRTGREGSPGELFF.

Turning to this clonotype: The junction departs from germline at one end; a sequencing error may be responsible. This chain links TRBV7-9 with TRBJ2-1; maybe TRBD2 (5 bases). There are 16 residues in the CDR3. Germline CDR1 SEHNR, CDR2 FQNEAQ (reference sequence). In DNA, the CDR3 is TGTGCTAGCAGCTTATTCGGGGATTCCCCAGGCGATGAGCAGTTCTTC. Its protein is CASSLFGDSPGDEQFF.

There are many counts of this clonotype. The CDR3 protein is CASTRGRGYTF. CDR3 bases: TGTGCCAGCACCCGGGGCCGGGGCTACACCTTC. The chain links TRBV12-3 or TRBV12-4 to TRBJ1-2, with D maybe TRBD1 (5 bases). There are 11 residues in the CDR3. V gave up 7 bases and J gave up 8 bases, with 11 bases separating them.

This clonotype was observed a single time. The chain uses TRBV7-9 and TRBJ2-6, with 7 positions matching TRBD2. Trimming took 11 bases from V and 2 from J; bases not matched to a gene: 3. CDR3 length equals 13 residues. Per the germline V gene, CDR1 is SEHNR and CDR2 is FQNEAQ (reference sequence). This CDR3 reads CAGRGAGANVLTF. CDR3 DNA sequence: TGTGCCGGCCGGGGGGCTGGGGCCAACGTCCTGACTTTC. Combining the CDR3 with reference TRBV7-9 and TRBJ2-6 gives the whole variable domain DTGVSQNPRHKITKRGQNVTFRCDPISEHNRLYWYRQTLGQGPEFLTYFQNEAQLEKSRLLSDRFSAERPKGSFSTLEIQRTEQGDSAMYLCAGRGAGANVLTFGAGSRLTVL.

The J gene is TRBJ1-1, the V gene TRBV6-1, with 9 bases identical to TRBD1. The CDR3 loop spans 13 amino acids. V shed 6 bases, J shed 7 bases, and the junction held 6 bases outside the gene matches. Germline V gives CDR1 MNHNS, CDR2 SASEGT. In nucleotides, the CDR3 is TGTGCCAGCAGACAGGGGGCGTGGGGTGAAGCTTTCTTT. Protein sequence: CASRQGAWGEAFF.

Ten or more counts support this clonotype. V is TRBV2 and J is TRBJ2-7; D perhaps matches TRBD1 (5 bases). The CDR3 has 14 amino acids. Germline V CDR1 and CDR2: SNHLY, FYNNEI. V gave up 4 bases and J gave up 5 bases, with 15 bases separating them. CDR3 sequence reads: CASSVSGRVDEQYF. The CDR3 bases are TGTGCCAGCAGTGTTTCGGGCAGGGTGGACGAGCAGTACTTC.

This clonotype occurred many times. The V gene is TRBV20-1, the J gene TRBJ1-3; D uncertain. From germline, CDR1 is DFQATT and CDR2 SNEGSKA (reference sequence). Trimming left V 2 bases short and J 2 bases short, with 13 bases between. This CDR3 region has 15 residues. DNA for the CDR3: TGCAGTGCTAGACCCCTTCTGCGACCTGGAAACACCATATATTTT. As protein: CSARPLLRPGNTIYF.

There are many counts of this clonotype. This chain joins TRBV7-2 and TRBJ1-2; 7 bases fit TRBD1. CDR1 and CDR2 (germline): SGHTA, FQGNSA. This CDR3 spans 16 amino acids. V shed 3 bases and J 10 bases; nucleotides not matched to a gene: 17. The CDR3 region is CASSFYPWDRRAYYTF. For the CDR3, the DNA is TGTGCCAGCAGCTTTTACCCCTGGGACAGAAGGGCCTACTACACCTTC.

This chain joins TRBV28 and TRBJ2-2, with a weak D call TRBD2 (6 bases). Trimming removed 4 bases at V and 5 bases at J, with 14 bases between. CDR1 is MDHEN and CDR2 is SYDVKM in the germline V gene. The CDR3 is 15 amino acids. The CDR3 DNA reads as TGTGCCAGCAGTTCCACGGGCCGGGGGACCGGGGAGCTGTTTTTT. Translating it yields CASSSTGRGTGELFF.

Ten or more counts support this clonotype. The chain links TRBV3-1 to TRBJ1-6; no clear D. This CDR3 spans 14 amino acids. The germline CDR1 and CDR2 sequences are LGHDT and YNNKEL (reference sequence). V lost 1 base and J lost 8, with 9 bases in between. CDR3 DNA: TGTGCCAGCAGCCAAGGAGGACGGTATTCACCCCTCCACTTT. Its protein product is CASSQGGRYSPLHF.

This clonotype showed up many times. CDR3 DNA sequence: TGCAGTGCCCAAGGACTAGCGGGAGACTATGAGCAGTTCTTC. Protein product: CSAQGLAGDYEQFF. The V and J genes are TRBV20-1 and TRBJ2-1; 13 bases fit TRBD2. The CDR3 has 14 amino acids. CDR1 DFQATT and CDR2 SNEGSKA come from the germline V gene (reference sequence). Unmatched junction bases numbered 7, after V lost 6 bases and J lost 8 bases.

As for this clonotype: This may be a read error: a much more frequent sequence differs by one nucleotide. The chain joins TRBV15 to TRBJ2-1; no firm D call. The CDR3 has 15 residues. Looked up from germline, CDR1 is LNHNV and CDR2 is YYDKDF (reference sequence). The CDR3 DNA sequence: TGTGCCACCAGCACCAACGCTGATTCCCTCAATGAGCGGTTCTTC. It is translated as CATSTNADSLNERFF. The full variable domain, its missing parts supplied by reference TRBV15 and TRBJ2-1, is DAMVIQNPRYQVTQFGKPVTLSCSQTLNHNVMYWYQQKSSQAPKLLFHYYDKDFNNEADTPDNFQSRRPNTSFCFLDIRSPGLGDTAMYLCATSTNADSLNERFFGPGTRLTVL.

This clonotype appeared a single time. V usage is TRBV6-5 and J usage is TRBJ2-1; the D gene is possibly TRBD2 (5 bases). The CDR3 has 15 amino acids. Germline CDR1 MNHEY, CDR2 SVGAGI. V was clipped by 4 bases and J by 4 bases, with 14 bases between them. The CDR3 nucleotides are TGTGCCAGCAGTTGGCCGGGGAGTGGATACAATGAGCAGTTCTTC. Its translation is CASSWPGSGYNEQFF.